This TCR beta chain was captured in a study of monozygotic twins with cystic fibrosis (dated by TCRdb to about 2021). About the investigation overall: Barcoded libraries were made from 3 to 3.5 micrograms of fragmented DNA using about 16 PCR cycles. Data for three of the twin pairs had already been reported earlier in a different context. The cohort comprised ten female and six male twin pairs aged about 2.0 to 36.4 years, median roughly 9.9 years, mostly children and adolescents. On the day of blood sampling, twins were ranked among 850 to 1,300 cohort participants for weight-for-height and for FEVPerc (FEV1 disease centile). To assess genetic influence on V and J gene usage, the study compared TCR beta repertoires within and across 16 monozygotic twin pairs with cystic fibrosis.

Findings and caveats that apply to the study as a whole: In 13 of 16 pairs, V gene usage most closely resembled the co-twin's, and the same held for J usage in 8 of 16 pairs, a pattern suggesting genetic constraints. Monozygotic CF twin pairs shared significantly more nucleotide-identical clonotypes within each pair than unrelated CF individuals shared with one another (P = 0.000026, Mann-Whitney). No association turned up between shared CDR3 numbers and age, concordance or disease severity, and the cohort was small. Simpson clonality tended to be low (median around 0.0095), which suggests a naive-dominated repertoire, although clonality was higher in the most severely affected patients.

Concerning this clone: Its target antigen remains unknown. Qualities for individual bases were not recorded, and no much larger clone is one base off.

TCR beta CDR3 regions were amplified by multiplex PCR using the immunoSEQ immune profiling system, following the manufacturer's instructions. An Illumina NextSeq system was used to carry out the sequencing. Per the original workflow: Sequence data were processed on the immunoSEQ Analyzer platform, and clonality was calculated as the square root of Simpson's index of productive rearrangements. Jensen-Shannon distance served as the measure of similarity in V and J usage, while OLGA was used to compute CDR3 generation probabilities. The researchers looked up shared CDR3 sequences in the immuneACCESS database (August 2020) and in VDJdb (December 2020). TCRdb provides this immuneACCESS table in a form limited to in-frame rearrangements. Some clones are lacking; in checked studies, under half of them reflect an unresolved V gene, and why the rest are absent is not known. Clone size and V and J calls were adopted from that table, with D and trimming inferred from the DNA. Within this sample are 30,000 to 35,000 clones, with approximately 65% of them counted one time only. 0.75% to 0.85% of the sample lies in the top ten.

CDR1 MGHRA and CDR2 YSYEKL were looked up in the germline V gene. The junction carries 20 bases between V and J, which are trimmed by 4 bases and 10 bases respectively. Counted from cysteine to phenylalanine, this CDR3 has 15 amino acids. The sequence is cut down to CDR3 DNA, 45 bases in frame from base 1. The twin pairs came from the European Cystic Fibrosis Twin and Sibling Study Cohort, a cohort that recruited patients from approximately 160 CF clinics across 14 European countries. Zygosity and CFTR genotype were confirmed in-house, and zygosity was tested by multiplex PCR of nine short tandem repeat loci. Peripheral blood was sampled from each twin, and clinical parameters were recorded on the day of blood sampling. Phenol/chloroform extraction was used to isolate genomic DNA from peripheral blood cells, and the DNA was then kept in TE buffer at 4 degrees C.

The sequence joins TRBV4-1 to TRBJ2-1, with TRBD1 perhaps the D gene, on 6 matching bases. The sequence was obtained from a girl under 18 with cystic fibrosis. Source material: blood. CDR3 sequence: CASSPTGNPLGEQFF. DNA sequence: TGCGCCAGCAGCCCTACAGGGAATCCCTTGGGGGAGCAGTTCTTC.